This entry lists 6 T cell receptor beta chains sequenced from one sample in a study of CD8 T cells in Susac syndrome. The authors reverse transcribed about 0.5 to 1 ug RNA with random hexamers. TCRdb called the immunoSEQ multiplex PCR reads again in MiXCR, with one record for every CDR3 protein. This sample carries 170,000 or so distinct CDR3 sequences, about 95% of them seen once, and the ten largest clones take approximately 0.099%. What was sequenced was CD4+ T cells from PBMCs. These TCRs come from a human donor with Susac syndrome.

The V call is TRBV20-1, the J call TRBJ1-1, with 9 positions matching TRBD1. V lost 4 bases and J lost 0; bases outside the gene matches: 9. Germline V gene lookup returns CDR1 DFQATT and CDR2 SNEGSKA (reference sequence). The CDR3 is 16 amino acids. CDR3 in DNA: TGCAGTGCTAAAAGGACAGGGGAAATAATGAACACTGAAGCTTTCTTT. As protein: CSAKRTGEIMNTEAFF.

The chain is built from TRBV29-1 and TRBJ1-4; D ambiguous. V lost 3 bases and J 5 bases, leaving 4 bases between the germline ends. CDR3 length equals 11 residues. The germline gives CDR1 SQVTM, CDR2 ANQGSEA. As DNA, the CDR3 is TGCAGCGTTGAGAGGAATGAAAAACTGTTTTTT. Its translation: CSVERNEKLFF. Together with reference TRBV29-1 and TRBJ1-4, the CDR3 gives the full variable domain: SAVISQKPSRDICQRGTSLTIQCQVDSQVTMMFWYRQQPGQSLTLIATANQGSEATYESGFVIDKFPISRPNLTFSTLTVSNMSPEDSSIYLCSVERNEKLFFGSGTQLSVL.

The V call is TRBV12-3 or TRBV12-4, the J call TRBJ1-1; no clear D gene. Trimming shortened V by 4 bases and J by 7 bases, and 7 bases separated the two germline ends. This CDR3 contains 11 residues. The CDR3 protein is CASSSAGEAFF. The DNA for the CDR3 is TGTGCCAGCAGTTCCGCGGGTGAAGCTTTCTTT.

CDR3: CAWSTGENYGYTF. The CDR3 DNA is TGTGCCTGGTCGACGGGGGAGAACTATGGCTACACCTTC. The rearrangement uses TRBV30 and TRBJ1-2; D possibly corresponds to TRBD1 (5 bases). CDR1 and CDR2 from the germline V gene are GTSNPN and SVGIG (reference sequence). V was shortened by 5 bases and J by 2 bases, with 12 bases between the two germline ends. The CDR3 contains 13 residues.

This chain joins TRBV9 and TRBJ1-4; D not resolved. V shed 0 bases and J shed 5 bases, with 5 bases lying between them. Germline V gene lookup returns CDR1 SGDLS and CDR2 YYNGEE. CDR3 size: 13 residues. CDR3 in DNA: TGTGCCAGCAGCGTAGGCAGGAATGAAAAACTGTTTTTT. Translation: CASSVGRNEKLFF.

This chain links TRBV25-1 with TRBJ2-5; D is perhaps TRBD2 (5 bases). V was shortened by 0 bases and J by 1 base, with 9 bases between the two germline ends. This CDR3 is built from 15 residues. Per germline, CDR1 MGHDK and CDR2 SYGVNS. CDR3 DNA: TGTGCCAGCAGTGAATATGAGGGAATCCAAGAGACCCAGTACTTC. Its protein is CASSEYEGIQETQYF.